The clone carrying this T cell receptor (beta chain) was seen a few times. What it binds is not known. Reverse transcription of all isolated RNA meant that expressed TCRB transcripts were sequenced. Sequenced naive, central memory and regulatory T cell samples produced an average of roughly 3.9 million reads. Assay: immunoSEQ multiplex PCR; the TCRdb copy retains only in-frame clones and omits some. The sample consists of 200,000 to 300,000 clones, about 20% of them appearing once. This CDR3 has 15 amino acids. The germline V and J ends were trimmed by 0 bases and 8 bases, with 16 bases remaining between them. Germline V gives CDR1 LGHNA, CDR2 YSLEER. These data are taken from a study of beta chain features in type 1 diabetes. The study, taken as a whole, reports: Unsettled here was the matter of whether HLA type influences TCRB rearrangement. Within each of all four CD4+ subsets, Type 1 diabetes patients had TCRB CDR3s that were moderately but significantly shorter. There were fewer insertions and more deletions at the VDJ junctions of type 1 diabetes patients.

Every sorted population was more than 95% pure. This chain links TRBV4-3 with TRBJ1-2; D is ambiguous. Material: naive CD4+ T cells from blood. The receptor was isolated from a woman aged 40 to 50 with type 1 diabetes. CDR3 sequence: CASSQDEKQLIGYTF. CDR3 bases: TGCGCCAGCAGCCAAGATGAAAAACAGCTGATCGGCTACACCTTC.